The 4 T cell receptor beta chains given below trace back to one sample, sequenced in a study of shared clonotypes between healthy human individuals. The assay was immunoSEQ multiplex PCR, and TCRdb's table has in-frame clones only and misses some. Among around 720,000 clones listed, 73% were seen once. Specimen: memory CD4+ T cells sorted from blood. Subset meaning: CD45RA-negative fraction. Source of these receptors: a woman aged 25 to 39 in good health.

This clone turned up a few times. The chain links TRBV7-8 to TRBJ1-2; D not certain. Trimming removed 2 bases from V and 2 bases from J, with 12 bases in between. This CDR3 is 15 amino acids long. Germline V gene sequence: CDR1 SGHVS, CDR2 FQNEAQ. The CDR3 loop reads CASSLPSAGNYGYTF. The DNA of the CDR3 is TGTGCCAGCAGCTTACCGTCAGCGGGCAACTATGGCTACACCTTC.

The rearrangement joins TRBV10-2 to TRBJ2-7, with TRBD2 as a possible D gene (6 bases). Trimming took 7 bases from V and 7 from J, leaving 23 bases between them. The length of the CDR3 is 15 residues. Germline CDR1 WSHSY, CDR2 SAAADI. CDR3 protein: CASIRGGTPGREQYF. As DNA, the CDR3 is TGCGCCAGCATCCGGGGTGGGACCCCAGGGAGGGAGCAGTACTTC.

V usage is TRBV11-2 and J usage is TRBJ2-2; 11 bases fit TRBD2. Losses at the gene ends were 5 bases for V and 7 bases for J; bases not matched to a gene: 12. Germline CDR1 is SGHAT and CDR2 is FQNNGV. This CDR3 spans 17 amino acids. CDR3 DNA: TGTGCCAGCAGCGATTTACTAGCGGGAGTGTTAGGCGGGGAGCTGTTTTTT. Residues: CASSDLLAGVLGGELFF.

In nucleotides, the CDR3 is TGCGCCAGCATAAACGGGGCAGACTTCTGCTACGAGCAGTACTTC. Translated: CASINGADFCYEQYF. The J gene is TRBJ2-7, the V gene TRBV10-1, with D perhaps given as TRBD1 or TRBD2 (5 bases each). CDR1 is WNHNN and CDR2 is SYGVQD in the germline V gene (reference sequence). V dropped 7 bases and J dropped 3 bases, with 19 bases sitting between them. CDR3 length: 15 residues.